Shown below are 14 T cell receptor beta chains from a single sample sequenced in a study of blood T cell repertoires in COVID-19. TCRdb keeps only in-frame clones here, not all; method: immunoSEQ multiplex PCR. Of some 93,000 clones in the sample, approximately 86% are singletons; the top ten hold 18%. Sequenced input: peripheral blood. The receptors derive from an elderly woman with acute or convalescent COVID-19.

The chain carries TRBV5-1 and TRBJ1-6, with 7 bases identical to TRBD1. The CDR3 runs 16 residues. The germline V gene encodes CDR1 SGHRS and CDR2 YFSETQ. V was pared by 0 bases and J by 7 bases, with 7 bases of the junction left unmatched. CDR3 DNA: TGCGCCAGCAGCTTGGAAGGACAGGAACCCAATTCACCCCTCCACTTT. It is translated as CASSLEGQEPNSPLHF.

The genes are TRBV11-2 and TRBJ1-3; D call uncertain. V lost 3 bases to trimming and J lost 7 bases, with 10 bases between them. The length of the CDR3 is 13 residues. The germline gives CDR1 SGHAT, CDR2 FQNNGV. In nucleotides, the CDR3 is TGTGCCAGCAGCTTGGCAGGATCCAACACCATATATTTT. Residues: CASSLAGSNTIYF.

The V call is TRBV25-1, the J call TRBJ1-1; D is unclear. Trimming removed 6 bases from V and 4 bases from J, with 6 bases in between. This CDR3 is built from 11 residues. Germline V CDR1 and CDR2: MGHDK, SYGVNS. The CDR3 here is CASRESTEAFF. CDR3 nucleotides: TGTGCCAGCAGGGAGAGCACTGAAGCTTTCTTT.

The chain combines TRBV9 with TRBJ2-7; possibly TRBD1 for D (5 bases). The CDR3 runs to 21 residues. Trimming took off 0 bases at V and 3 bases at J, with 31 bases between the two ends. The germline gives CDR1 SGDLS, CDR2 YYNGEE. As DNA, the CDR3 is TGTGCCAGCAGCGTAGGGTTAGGATGGGATGTAGGGGCACCCAGCCACTACGAGCAGTACTTC. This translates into CASSVGLGWDVGAPSHYEQYF.

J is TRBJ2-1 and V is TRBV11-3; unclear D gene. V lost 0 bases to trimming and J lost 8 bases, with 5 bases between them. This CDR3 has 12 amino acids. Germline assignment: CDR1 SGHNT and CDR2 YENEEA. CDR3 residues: CASSLDRYEQFF. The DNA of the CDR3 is TGTGCCAGCAGCTTAGATCGTTATGAGCAGTTCTTC.

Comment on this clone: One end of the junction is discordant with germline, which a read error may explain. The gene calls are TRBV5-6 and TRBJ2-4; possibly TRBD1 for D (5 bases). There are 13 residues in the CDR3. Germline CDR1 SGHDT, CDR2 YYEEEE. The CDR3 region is CASSRIRENIQYF. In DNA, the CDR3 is TGTGCCAGCAGCCGCATCAGGGAAAACATTCAGTACTTT.

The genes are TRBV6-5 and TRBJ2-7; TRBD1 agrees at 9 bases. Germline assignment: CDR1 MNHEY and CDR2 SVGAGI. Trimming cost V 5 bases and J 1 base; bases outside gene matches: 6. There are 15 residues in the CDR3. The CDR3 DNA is TGTGCCAGCAGTAGATCCGGGACAGGGTCCTACGAGCAGTACTTC. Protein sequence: CASSRSGTGSYEQYF.

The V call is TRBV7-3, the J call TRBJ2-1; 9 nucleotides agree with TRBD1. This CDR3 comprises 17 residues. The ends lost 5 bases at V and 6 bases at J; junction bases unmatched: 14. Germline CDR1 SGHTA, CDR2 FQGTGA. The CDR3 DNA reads TGTGCCAGCAGCCTCCTACCCCGGGACAGGGTAGTCAATGAGCAGTTCTTC. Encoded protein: CASSLLPRDRVVNEQFF.

In DNA form, the CDR3 reads TGTGCCAGCAGCCTCCAGGAACCCCCCTACGAGCAGTACTTC. Translating it yields CASSLQEPPYEQYF. The chain is built from TRBV5-5 and TRBJ2-7; D unclear. The CDR3 is made up of 14 amino acids. Between the trimmed V and J ends, which lost 4 bases and 2 bases, there was a span of 13 bases. Germline lookup yields CDR1 SGHKS and CDR2 YYEKEE (reference sequence).

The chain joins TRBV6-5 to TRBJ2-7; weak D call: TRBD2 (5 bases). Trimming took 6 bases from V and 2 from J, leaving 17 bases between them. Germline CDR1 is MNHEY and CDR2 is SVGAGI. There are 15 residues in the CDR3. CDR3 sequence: CASRRIGADPYEQYF. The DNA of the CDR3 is TGTGCCAGCAGGAGAATAGGAGCGGACCCCTACGAGCAGTACTTC.

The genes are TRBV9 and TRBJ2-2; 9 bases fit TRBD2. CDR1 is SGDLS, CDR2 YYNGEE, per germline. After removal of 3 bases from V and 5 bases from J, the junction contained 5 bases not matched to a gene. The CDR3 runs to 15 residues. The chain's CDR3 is CASSASGGRTGELFF. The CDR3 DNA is TGTGCCAGCAGCGCAAGCGGGGGGAGGACCGGGGAGCTGTTTTTT.

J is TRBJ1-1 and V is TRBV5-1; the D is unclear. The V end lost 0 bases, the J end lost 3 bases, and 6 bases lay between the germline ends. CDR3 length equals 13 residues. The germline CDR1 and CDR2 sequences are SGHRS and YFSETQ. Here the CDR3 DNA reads TGCGCCAGCAGCTTGGTTGAGGACACTGAAGCTTTCTTT. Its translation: CASSLVEDTEAFF.

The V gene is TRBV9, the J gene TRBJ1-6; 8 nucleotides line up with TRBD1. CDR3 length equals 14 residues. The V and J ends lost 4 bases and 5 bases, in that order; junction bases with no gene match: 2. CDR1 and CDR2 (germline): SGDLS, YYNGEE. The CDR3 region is CASSPTGDNSPLHF. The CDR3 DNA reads TGTGCCAGCAGCCCGACAGGGGATAATTCACCCCTCCACTTT.

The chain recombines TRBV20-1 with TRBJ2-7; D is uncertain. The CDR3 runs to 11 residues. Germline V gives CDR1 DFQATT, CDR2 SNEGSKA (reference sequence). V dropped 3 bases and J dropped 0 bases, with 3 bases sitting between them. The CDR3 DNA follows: TGCAGTGCTAGCTCCTCCTACGAGCAGTACTTC. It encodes CSASSSYEQYF.